This TCR beta chain was sequenced in a study of regulatory T cells in long-lasting Graves disease. Whole-study results and caveats: Persistent Graves' disease cases displayed lower TCR diversity than newly diagnosed ones.

This clonotype was seen only a few times. Its specificity is not known. The time point was: persistent/refractory GD, antithyroid drugs over 5 years with positive TRAb. Extracted RNA from PBMCs served as the source of the TCR library. In building TCR beta libraries, iRepertoire HTBI primers were used together with Arm-PCR of CDR3 regions. Using its own MiXCR run on the multiplex PCR reads, TCRdb lists one record per CDR3 protein. The data contain a few hundred thousand distinct CDR3 sequences, around a quarter of them singletons. The receptor was derived from a female donor with Graves disease. The specimen was peripheral blood mononuclear cells (PBMCs), collected when the disease was refractory, from a patient treated with antithyroid drugs.

CDR3 loop: CASSVTGGMSAFF. CDR3 in DNA: TGCGCCAGCAGTGTGACAGGGGGAATGTCAGCTTTCTTT. The chain links TRBV5-1 to TRBJ1-1, with 9 bases that match TRBD1. Germline V gene sequence: CDR1 SGHRS, CDR2 YFSETQ. This CDR3 has 13 residues. After removal of 5 bases from V and 10 bases from J, the junction contained 9 bases not matched to a gene.